The present entry profiles one TCR beta chain with its context. This specimen belongs to a study of blood T cell repertoires in COVID-19. Across the whole study: COVID-19 samples collected from the United States, Italy and Spain covered acute and convalescent phases. Sources were T cells, B-cell-depleted T cells, or PBMCs; the material itself was cDNA or gDNA.

The germline V gene has CDR1 SGHTS and CDR2 YDEGEE. The V gene end was trimmed by 4 bases and the J gene end by 0 bases; junction bases not matched to a gene: 3. The length of the CDR3 is 15 residues. Original handling: Using reference gene primer amplification, nucleated cell counts were estimated. The repertoire was sequenced with immunoSEQ multiplex PCR; TCRdb's copy has only in-frame clones and lacks some. The V and J calls and the clone size are those of that table, but D and trimming were determined from the DNA. The sample has roughly 110,000 clones; 70% to 90% are singletons. The source material was peripheral blood. The source of this sequence is a man aged 35-49 years with acute or convalescent COVID-19. V is TRBV5-8 and J is TRBJ2-5; TRBD2 aligns across 10 bases. CDR3: CASSQGLADQETQYF. CDR3 bases: TGTGCCAGCAGCCAAGGACTAGCGGACCAAGAGACCCAGTACTTC.